These T cell receptor beta chains were read from a single sample in a study of post-analysis software for immune sequencing data. TCRdb itself ran the PCR reads through MiXCR, one entry per CDR3 protein. The table records roughly 170,000 distinct CDR3 sequences, roughly 31% of them present only once. Sequencing used blood. The receptors originated from a girl aged 10 to 17 with multiple sclerosis. Both conserved end residues are part of each CDR3. A D gene is named only where the DNA matches it firmly. Only some rows state a clone size, as once, few, many or a class for expanded clones.

v_call: TRBV11-2
j_call: TRBJ2-1
d_call: NA
clone_size: NA
cdr3_aa: CASSSYTLKDEQFF
cdr3_nt: TGTGCCAGCAGCTCCTACACCCTAAAGGATGAGCAGTTTTTC

v_call: TRBV12-3/TRBV12-4
j_call: TRBJ2-7
d_call: NA
clone_size: many
cdr3_aa: CASSFFLPTASYEQYF
cdr3_nt: TGTGCCAGCAGTTTTTTCCTCCCGACAGCTTCCTACGAGCAGTACTTC

v_call: TRBV28
j_call: TRBJ2-7
d_call: NA
clone_size: NA
cdr3_aa: CASSLISSGTLSYEQYF
cdr3_nt: TGTGCCAGCAGTCTCATATCCTCAGGGACACTCTCCTACGAGCAGTACTTC

v_call: TRBV7-8
j_call: TRBJ2-7
d_call: TRBD2
clone_size: many
cdr3_aa: CASSVTSTTYEQYF
cdr3_nt: TGTGCCAGCAGCGTGACTAGCACCACCTACGAGCAGTACTTC

v_call: TRBV5-5
j_call: TRBJ1-1
d_call: NA
clone_size: few
cdr3_aa: CASSSVWVNTEAFF
cdr3_nt: TGTGCCAGCAGCTCCGTTTGGGTGAACACTGAAGCTTTCTTT

v_call: TRBV16
j_call: TRBJ1-1
d_call: NA
clone_size: NA
cdr3_aa: CASSRGSNTEAFF
cdr3_nt: TGTGCCAGCAGTCGCGGATCTAACACTGAAGCTTTCTTT

v_call: TRBV20-1
j_call: TRBJ1-2
d_call: NA
clone_size: NA
cdr3_aa: CSARASLGQLYGYTF
cdr3_nt: TGCAGTGCTAGAGCGAGCCTGGGGCAGTTGTATGGCTACACCTTC

v_call: TRBV4-1
j_call: TRBJ1-2
d_call: NA
clone_size: NA
cdr3_aa: CASSQVAGDYGYTF
cdr3_nt: TGCGCCAGCAGCCAAGTGGCAGGGGACTATGGCTACACCTTC

v_call: TRBV24-1
j_call: TRBJ2-1
d_call: NA
clone_size: NA
cdr3_aa: CATSAPPSTVYNEQFF
cdr3_nt: TGTGCCACCAGTGCCCCCCCCAGTACCGTATACAATGAGCAGTTCTTC

v_call: TRBV5-5
j_call: TRBJ2-3
d_call: NA
clone_size: many
cdr3_aa: CASSLNPRNTDTQYF
cdr3_nt: TGTGCCAGCAGCTTGAATCCCAGAAACACAGATACGCAGTATTTT

v_call: TRBV5-1
j_call: TRBJ2-5
d_call: NA
clone_size: NA
cdr3_aa: CASTARMGETQYF
cdr3_nt: TGCGCCAGTACGGCCAGGATGGGAGAGACCCAGTACTTC

v_call: TRBV30
j_call: TRBJ2-7
d_call: TRBD2
clone_size: once
cdr3_aa: CAWDNLGLAGGEQYF
cdr3_nt: TGTGCCTGGGATAACTTAGGACTAGCGGGAGGCGAGCAGTACTTC

v_call: TRBV20-1
j_call: TRBJ1-2
d_call: NA
clone_size: NA
cdr3_aa: CSARGQAFNHGNTF
cdr3_nt: TGCAGTGCTAGGGGCCAGGCATTTAACCATGGCAACACCTTC

v_call: TRBV5-1
j_call: TRBJ1-1
d_call: NA
clone_size: many
cdr3_aa: CASSFSGNTEAFF
cdr3_nt: TGCGCCAGCAGCTTTTCAGGGAACACTGAAGCTTTCTTT

v_call: TRBV21-1
j_call: TRBJ2-7
d_call: NA
clone_size: many
cdr3_aa: CASSARDSDLDEQYF
cdr3_nt: TGTGCCAGCAGCGCCCGGGACAGCGACCTTGACGAGCAGTACTTC

v_call: TRBV20-1
j_call: TRBJ2-7
d_call: TRBD1
clone_size: NA
cdr3_aa: CSARDRDRGFHERYF
cdr3_nt: TGCAGTGCTAGAGACCGGGACAGGGGCTTCCACGAGCGGTACTTC

v_call: TRBV6-5
j_call: TRBJ2-3
d_call: TRBD2
clone_size: few
cdr3_aa: CASSKLGLGPSDTQYF
cdr3_nt: TGTGCCAGCAGTAAACTGGGACTAGGACCTTCAGATACGCAGTATTTT

v_call: TRBV27
j_call: TRBJ1-1
d_call: NA
clone_size: few
cdr3_aa: CASRILLLNTEAFF
cdr3_nt: TGTGCCAGCAGGATACTCTTACTCAACACTGAAGCTTTCTTT

v_call: TRBV12-3/TRBV12-4
j_call: TRBJ2-7
d_call: NA
clone_size: many
cdr3_aa: CASSFAGREQYF
cdr3_nt: TGTGCCAGCAGTTTTGCAGGCCGGGAGCAGTACTTC

v_call: TRBV12-3/TRBV12-4
j_call: TRBJ1-5
d_call: NA
clone_size: few
cdr3_aa: CASSFGDGQPQHF
cdr3_nt: TGTGCCAGCAGTTTCGGGGATGGACAGCCCCAGCATTTT

v_call: TRBV11-2
j_call: TRBJ1-1
d_call: TRBD1
clone_size: NA
cdr3_aa: CASSLTDRGTEAFF
cdr3_nt: TGTGCCAGCAGCTTAACCGACAGGGGCACTGAAGCTTTCTTT

v_call: TRBV4-1
j_call: TRBJ2-1
d_call: TRBD2
clone_size: NA
cdr3_aa: CASSQEASSGSRNEQFF
cdr3_nt: TGCGCCAGCAGCCAAGAGGCGTCTAGCGGAAGTCGGAATGAGCAGTTCTTC

v_call: TRBV5-1
j_call: TRBJ1-2
d_call: NA
clone_size: NA
cdr3_aa: CASSLGIGIYGYTF
cdr3_nt: TGCGCCAGCAGCTTGGGGATAGGAATCTATGGCTACACCTTC